The clone carrying this T cell receptor (beta chain) was seen a handful of times. Its specificity is not known. This entry belongs to a study of T cells after yellow fever vaccination. Looking at the study overall: Fractions low in cell number were prepared with SMART-Seq v4 Ultra Low Input.

Whole-study findings and limits: There was a small share of clonotypes that showed up in both the CD4 and CD8 compartments. Subsequent to the booster, the majority of primary-vaccination clones reappeared (96% CD4, 88% CD8).

Template switching with 5'RACE generated the TCR cDNA and added a universal primer site and UMIs. A single record per CDR3 protein comes from TCRdb applying MiXCR to the 5' RACE reads. This table holds 300,000 to 450,000 distinct CDR3 sequences, less than 9.5% found once. The starting material was PBMCs, obtained about 49 days after the first yellow fever vaccination. The TCR was taken from a man aged 18 to 30 who received the YFV17D yellow fever vaccine.

Here the CDR3 reads CASSFWRGLLTYNEQFF. The CDR3 DNA follows: TGTGCCAGCAGCTTTTGGCGGGGGCTCCTCACGTACAATGAGCAGTTCTTC. J is TRBJ2-1 and V is TRBV5-4; D perhaps matches TRBD2 (7 bases). The germline V and J ends were trimmed by 2 bases and 4 bases, with 19 bases remaining between them. Germline CDR1 reads SGHNT; CDR2 reads YYREEE (reference sequence). CDR3 length: 17 residues.